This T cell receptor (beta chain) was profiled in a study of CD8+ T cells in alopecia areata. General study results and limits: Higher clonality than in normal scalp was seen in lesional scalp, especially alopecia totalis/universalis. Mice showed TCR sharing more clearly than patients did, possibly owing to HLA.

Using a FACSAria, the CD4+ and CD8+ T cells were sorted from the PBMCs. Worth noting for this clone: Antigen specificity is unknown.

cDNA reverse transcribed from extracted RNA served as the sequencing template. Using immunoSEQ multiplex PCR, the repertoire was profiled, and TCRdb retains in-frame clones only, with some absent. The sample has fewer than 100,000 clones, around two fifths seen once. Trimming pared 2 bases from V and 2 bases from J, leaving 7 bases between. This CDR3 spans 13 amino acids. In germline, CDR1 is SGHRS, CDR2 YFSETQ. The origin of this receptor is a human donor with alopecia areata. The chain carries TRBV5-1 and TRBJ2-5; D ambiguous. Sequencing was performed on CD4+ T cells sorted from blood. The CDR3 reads CASSFTAQETQYF. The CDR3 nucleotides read TGCGCCAGCAGCTTTACAGCTCAAGAGACCCAGTACTTC. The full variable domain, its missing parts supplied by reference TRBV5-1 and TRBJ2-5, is KAGVTQTPRYLIKTRGQQVTLSCSPISGHRSVSWYQQTPGQGLQFLFEYFSETQRNKGNFPGRFSGRQFSNSRSEMNVSTLELGDSALYLCASSFTAQETQYFGPGTRLLVL.